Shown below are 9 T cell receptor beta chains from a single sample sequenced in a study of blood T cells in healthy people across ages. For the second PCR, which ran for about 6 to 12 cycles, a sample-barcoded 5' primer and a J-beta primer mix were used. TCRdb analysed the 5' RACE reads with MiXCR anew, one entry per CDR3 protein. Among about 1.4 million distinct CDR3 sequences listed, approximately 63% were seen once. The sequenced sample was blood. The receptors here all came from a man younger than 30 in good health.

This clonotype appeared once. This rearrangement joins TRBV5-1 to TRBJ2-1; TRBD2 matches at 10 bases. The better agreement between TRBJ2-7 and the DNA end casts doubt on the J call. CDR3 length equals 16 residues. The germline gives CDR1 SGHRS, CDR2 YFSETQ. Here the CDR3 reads CASSHGLAVTYNEQYF. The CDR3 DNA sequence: TGCGCCAGCAGCCACGGACTAGCGGTAACCTACAATGAGCAGTACTTC.

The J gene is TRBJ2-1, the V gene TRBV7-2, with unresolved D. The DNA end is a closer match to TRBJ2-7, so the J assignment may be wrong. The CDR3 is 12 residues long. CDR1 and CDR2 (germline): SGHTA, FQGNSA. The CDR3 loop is CASSFRANEQYF. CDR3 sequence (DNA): TGTGCCAGCAGCTTTCGGGCAAATGAGCAGTACTTC.

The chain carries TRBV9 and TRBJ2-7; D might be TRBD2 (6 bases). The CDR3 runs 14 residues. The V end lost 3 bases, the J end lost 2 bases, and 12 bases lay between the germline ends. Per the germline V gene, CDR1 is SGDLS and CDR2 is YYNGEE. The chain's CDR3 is CASSGLATPYEQYF. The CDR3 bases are TGTGCCAGCAGCGGCCTAGCGACCCCCTACGAGCAGTACTTC.

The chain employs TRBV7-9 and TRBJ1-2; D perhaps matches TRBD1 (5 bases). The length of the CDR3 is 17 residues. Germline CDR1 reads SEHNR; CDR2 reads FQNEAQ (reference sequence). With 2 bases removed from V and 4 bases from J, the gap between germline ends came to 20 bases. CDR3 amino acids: CASSLLAGRTPGYGYTF. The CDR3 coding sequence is TGTGCCAGCAGCTTACTTGCCGGGCGGACACCCGGCTATGGCTACACCTTC.

CDR3 in amino acids: CASSSSGSGEFEQFF. CDR3 coding DNA: TGTGCCAGCAGTTCTAGCGGGAGTGGGGAATTTGAGCAGTTCTTC. The chain is built from TRBV12-3 or TRBV12-4 and TRBJ2-1, with TRBD2 matching 10 bases. V dropped 4 bases and J dropped 9; count of bases not matched to a gene: 9. The CDR3 sequence is 15 residues long.

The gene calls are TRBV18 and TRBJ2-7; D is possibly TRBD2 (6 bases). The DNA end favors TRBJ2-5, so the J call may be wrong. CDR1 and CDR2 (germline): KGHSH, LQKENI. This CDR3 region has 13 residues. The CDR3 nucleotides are TGTGCCAGCTCCGCGGGGAGGCAAGAGACCCAGTACTTC. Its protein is CASSAGRQETQYF.

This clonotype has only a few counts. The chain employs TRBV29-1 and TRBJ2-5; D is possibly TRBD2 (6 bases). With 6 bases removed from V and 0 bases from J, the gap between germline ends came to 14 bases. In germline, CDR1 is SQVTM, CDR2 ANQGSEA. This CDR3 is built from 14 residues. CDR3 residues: CSVGTSLYQETQYF. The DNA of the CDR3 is TGCAGCGTGGGGACTTCTCTGTACCAAGAGACCCAGTACTTC.

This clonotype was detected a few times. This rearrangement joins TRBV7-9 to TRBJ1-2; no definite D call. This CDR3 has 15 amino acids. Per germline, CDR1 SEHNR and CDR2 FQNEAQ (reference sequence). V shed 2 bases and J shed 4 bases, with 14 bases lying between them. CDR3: CASSLTHQDIYGYTF. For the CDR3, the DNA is TGTGCCAGCAGCTTAACCCATCAGGATATCTATGGCTACACCTTC.

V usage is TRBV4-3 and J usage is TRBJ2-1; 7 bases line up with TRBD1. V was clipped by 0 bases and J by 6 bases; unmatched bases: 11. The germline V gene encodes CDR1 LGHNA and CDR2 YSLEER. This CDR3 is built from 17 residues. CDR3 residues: CASSQESRDSFRNEQFF. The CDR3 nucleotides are TGCGCCAGCAGCCAAGAGAGCCGGGACAGTTTTCGCAATGAGCAGTTCTTC.